One and the same sample provided the 11 T cell receptor beta chains below, sequenced in a study of T cell responses to AZD1222 COVID-19 vaccine. The table came from immunoSEQ multiplex PCR; TCRdb's copy has only in-frame clones and leaves some out. This table has 25,000 to 30,000 clones, approximately 88% appearing once. Sequenced here: peripheral blood, sampled on day 0 of AZD1222 vaccination. Receptors were obtained from an adult in good health.

Comments on this clone: One junction end disagrees with the germline gene, perhaps due to a read error. V is TRBV15 and J is TRBJ2-7; D could derive from TRBD1 or TRBD2 (5 bases each). The CDR3 runs 13 residues. Germline values: CDR1 LNHNV, CDR2 YYDKDF (reference sequence). The DNA for the CDR3 is TGTGCCACCAGGAGAGGGGCAATAGGGGAGCAGTACTTC. This codes for CATRRGAIGEQYF. The variable domain in full, with the rest retrieved from reference TRBV15 and TRBJ2-7, is DAMVIQNPRYQVTQFGKPVTLSCSQTLNHNVMYWYQQKSSQAPKLLFHYYDKDFNNEADTPDNFQSRRPNTSFCFLDIRSPGLGDTAMYLCATRRGAIGEQYFGPGTRLTVT.

This chain uses TRBV4-1 with TRBJ2-3; D gene ambiguous. V lost 3 bases, J lost 0 bases, and 4 bases lay in between. There are 13 residues in the CDR3. The germline V gene encodes CDR1 MGHRA and CDR2 YSYEKL. CDR3 nucleotides: TGCGCCAGCAGCCACCGAAGCACAGATACGCAGTATTTT. Translating gives CASSHRSTDTQYF.

CDR3 nucleotide sequence: TGTGCCAGCAGTTCCCGTGGCAACTATGGCTACACCTTC. Protein: CASSSRGNYGYTF. This rearrangement joins TRBV2 to TRBJ1-2; no clear D. V dropped 5 bases and J dropped 2 bases, with 9 bases sitting between them. Germline loops: CDR1 SNHLY, CDR2 FYNNEI. CDR3 size: 13 residues.

This chain uses TRBV11-2 with TRBJ2-1; 7 bases align to TRBD2. V shed 5 bases, J shed 6 bases, and the junction held 10 bases outside the gene matches. Germline lookup yields CDR1 SGHAT and CDR2 FQNNGV. CDR3 length equals 15 residues. CDR3 amino acids: CASSPLADAINEQFF. In nucleotides, the CDR3 is TGTGCCAGCAGCCCTCTAGCGGACGCCATCAATGAGCAGTTCTTC.

This chain links TRBV5-1 with TRBJ2-5, with 7 bases aligning to TRBD2. V lost 0 bases to trimming and J lost 5 bases; unmatched junction nucleotides: 7. The CDR3 runs 15 residues. CDR1 is SGHRS and CDR2 is YFSETQ in the germline V gene. The CDR3 spells CASSLGGGSQETQYF. CDR3 nucleotide sequence: TGCGCCAGCAGCTTGGGGGGAGGGTCCCAGGAGACCCAGTACTTC.

This clone was seen only once. The V call is TRBV5-1, the J call TRBJ2-2; TRBD2 is a possible D gene (5 bases). Trimming stripped 0 bases from V and 4 bases from J, with 13 bases between. Germline CDR1 SGHRS, CDR2 YFSETQ. The CDR3 is made up of 16 amino acids. This chain's CDR3 is CASSLVSGSGTGELFF. The CDR3 DNA is TGCGCCAGCAGCTTGGTTTCGGGATCGGGCACCGGGGAGCTGTTTTTT.

The rearrangement links TRBV11-2 to TRBJ2-2, with 11 bases matching TRBD1. CDR1 SGHAT and CDR2 FQNNGV come from the germline V gene. The CDR3 has 15 residues. With V trimmed by 5 bases and J by 3 bases, 2 bases remained unmatched. As DNA, the CDR3 is TGTGCCAGCAGCCTGGACAGGGGGCACACCGGGGAGCTGTTTTTT. Amino acids: CASSLDRGHTGELFF. The full variable domain, its missing parts supplied by reference TRBV11-2 and TRBJ2-2, is EAGVAQSPRYKIIEKRQSVAFWCNPISGHATLYWYQQILGQGPKLLIQFQNNGVVDDSQLPKDRFSAERLKGVDSTLKIQPAKLEDSAVYLCASSLDRGHTGELFFGEGSRLTVL.

The chain employs TRBV5-4 and TRBJ2-1; TRBD2 is a possible D gene (6 bases). Germline CDR1 and CDR2: SGHNT and YYREEE (reference sequence). V shed 5 bases and J shed 6 bases, with 15 bases lying between them. This CDR3 contains 14 residues. The CDR3 DNA reads as TGTGCCAGCAGTACGGAACGGGAGTTCAATGAGCAGTTCTTC. Translated: CASSTEREFNEQFF.

The rearrangement uses TRBV11-2 and TRBJ2-1; 9 nucleotides line up with TRBD1. Germline V lookup: CDR1 SGHAT, CDR2 FQNNGV. The CDR3 extends over 15 amino acids. V shed 6 bases, J shed 2 bases, and the junction held 5 bases outside the gene matches. CDR3 nucleotide sequence: TGTGCCAGCAGTCAACAGGGGGCGGCCTACAATGAGCAGTTCTTC. This gives the protein CASSQQGAAYNEQFF.

The J gene is TRBJ2-7, the V gene TRBV28, with 9 bases identical to TRBD2. CDR3 size: 19 residues. Germline assignment: CDR1 MDHEN and CDR2 SYDVKM. Trimming removed 3 bases from V and 4 bases from J; junction bases left unmatched: 19. The CDR3 sequence: CASSFGLGMTSGLEYEQYF. The CDR3 DNA is TGTGCCAGCAGTTTCGGGCTGGGGATGACTAGCGGTCTGGAGTACGAGCAGTACTTC. Full variable domain (outside the CDR3, taken from reference TRBV28 and TRBJ2-7): DVKVTQSSRYLVKRTGEKVFLECVQDMDHENMFWYRQDPGLGLRLIYFSYDVKMKEKGDIPEGYSVSREKKERFSLILESASTNQTSMYLCASSFGLGMTSGLEYEQYFGPGTRLTVT.

This chain connects TRBV19 to TRBJ1-5; possible D gene TRBD1, 6 bases. V lost 8 bases to trimming and J lost 9 bases, with 20 bases between them. The CDR3 sequence is 14 residues long. Germline CDR1 and CDR2: LNHDA and SQIVND (reference sequence). The CDR3 sequence: CASSYRDFFSPQHF. Here the CDR3 DNA reads TGTGCCAGTTCCTACAGGGACTTCTTCTCGCCCCAGCATTTT.